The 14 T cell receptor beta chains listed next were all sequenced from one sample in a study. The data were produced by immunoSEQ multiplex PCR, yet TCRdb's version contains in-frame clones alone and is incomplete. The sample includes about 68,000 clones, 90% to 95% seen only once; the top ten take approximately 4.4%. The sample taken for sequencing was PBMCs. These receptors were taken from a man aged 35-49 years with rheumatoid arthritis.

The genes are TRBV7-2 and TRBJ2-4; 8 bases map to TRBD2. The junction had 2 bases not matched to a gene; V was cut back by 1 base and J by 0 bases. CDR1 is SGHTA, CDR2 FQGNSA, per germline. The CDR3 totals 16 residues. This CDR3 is CASSLGAGGAKNIQYF. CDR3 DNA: TGTGCCAGCAGCTTAGGCGCGGGGGGAGCCAAAAACATTCAGTACTTC. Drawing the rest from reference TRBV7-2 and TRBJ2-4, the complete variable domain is GAGVSQSPSNKVTEKGKDVELRCDPISGHTALYWYRQSLGQGLEFLIYFQGNSAPDKSGLPSDRFSAERTGGSVSTLTIQRTQQEDSAVYLCASSLGAGGAKNIQYFGAGTRLSVL.

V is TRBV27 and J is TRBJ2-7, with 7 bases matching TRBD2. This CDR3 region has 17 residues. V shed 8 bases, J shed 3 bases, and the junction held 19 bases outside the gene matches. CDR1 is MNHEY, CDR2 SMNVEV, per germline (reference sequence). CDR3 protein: CASAGHYVLADGYEQYF. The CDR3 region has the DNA TGTGCCAGCGCCGGCCATTATGTCCTAGCGGATGGCTACGAGCAGTACTTC.

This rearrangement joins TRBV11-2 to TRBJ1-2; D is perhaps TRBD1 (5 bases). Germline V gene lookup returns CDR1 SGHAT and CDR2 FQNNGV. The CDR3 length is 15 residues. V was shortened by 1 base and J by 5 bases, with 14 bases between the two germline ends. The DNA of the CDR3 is TGTGCCAGCAGCTTAGCCGAGGGCAGACAGTATGGCTACACCTTC. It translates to CASSLAEGRQYGYTF.

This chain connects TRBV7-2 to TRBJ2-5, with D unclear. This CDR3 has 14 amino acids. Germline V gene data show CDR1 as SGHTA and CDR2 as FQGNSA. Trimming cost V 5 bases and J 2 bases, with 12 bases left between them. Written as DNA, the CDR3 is TGTGCCAGCAGCCTAGGGAACAGACAAGAGACCCAGTACTTC. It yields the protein CASSLGNRQETQYF.

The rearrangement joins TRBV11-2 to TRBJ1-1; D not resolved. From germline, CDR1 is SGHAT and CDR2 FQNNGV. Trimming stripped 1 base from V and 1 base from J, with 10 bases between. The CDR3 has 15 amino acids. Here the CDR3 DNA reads TGTGCCAGCAGCTTAGGCCCAGTAGGGAACACTGAAGCTTTCTTT. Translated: CASSLGPVGNTEAFF.

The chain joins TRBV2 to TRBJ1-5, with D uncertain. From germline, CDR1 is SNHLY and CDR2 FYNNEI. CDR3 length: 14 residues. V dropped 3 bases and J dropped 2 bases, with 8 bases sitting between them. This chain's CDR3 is CASSETSGNQPQHF. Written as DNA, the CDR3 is TGTGCCAGCAGTGAGACATCTGGCAATCAGCCCCAGCATTTT.

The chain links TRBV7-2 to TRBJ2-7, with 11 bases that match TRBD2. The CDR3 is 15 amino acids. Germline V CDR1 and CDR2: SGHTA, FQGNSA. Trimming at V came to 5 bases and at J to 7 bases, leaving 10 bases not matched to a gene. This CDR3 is CASSLTAGLAVEQYF. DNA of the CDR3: TGTGCCAGCAGCCTAACCGCGGGACTAGCGGTTGAGCAGTACTTC.

The CDR3 sequence: CASSPRPAENTEAFF. In DNA, the CDR3 is TGTGCCAGCAGCCCACGCCCCGCAGAGAACACTGAAGCTTTCTTT. This chain links TRBV27 with TRBJ1-1; D is unclear. This CDR3 region has 15 residues. CDR1 and CDR2 (germline): MNHEY, SMNVEV (reference sequence). The V gene lost 6 bases and the J gene lost 1 base, with 15 bases spanning the gap.

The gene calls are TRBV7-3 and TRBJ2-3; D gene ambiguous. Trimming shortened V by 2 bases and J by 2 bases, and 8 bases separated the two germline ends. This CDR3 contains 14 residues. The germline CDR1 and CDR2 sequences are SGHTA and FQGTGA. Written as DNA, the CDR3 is TGTGCCAGCAGCTTAGGGCTCAACACAGATACGCAGTATTTT. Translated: CASSLGLNTDTQYF.

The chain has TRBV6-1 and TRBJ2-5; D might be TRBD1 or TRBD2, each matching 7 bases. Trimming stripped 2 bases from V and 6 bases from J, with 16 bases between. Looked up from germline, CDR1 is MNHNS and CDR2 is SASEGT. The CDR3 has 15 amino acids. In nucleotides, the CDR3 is TGTGCCAGCAGTGAACTGGGAGGGGGCGCGAAGACCCAGTACTTC. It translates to CASSELGGGAKTQYF.

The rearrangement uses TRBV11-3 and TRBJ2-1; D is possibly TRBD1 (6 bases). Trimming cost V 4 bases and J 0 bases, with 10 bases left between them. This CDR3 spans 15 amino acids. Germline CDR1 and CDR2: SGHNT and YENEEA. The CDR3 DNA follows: TGTGCCAGCAGCTCAGGACAGAGCTCCTACAATGAGCAGTTCTTC. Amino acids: CASSSGQSSYNEQFF.

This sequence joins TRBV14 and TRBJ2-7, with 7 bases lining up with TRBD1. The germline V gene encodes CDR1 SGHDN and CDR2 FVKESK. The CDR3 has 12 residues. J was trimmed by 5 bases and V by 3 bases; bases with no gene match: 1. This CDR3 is CASSQTGNEQYF. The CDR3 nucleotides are TGTGCCAGCAGCCAGACAGGGAACGAGCAGTACTTC.

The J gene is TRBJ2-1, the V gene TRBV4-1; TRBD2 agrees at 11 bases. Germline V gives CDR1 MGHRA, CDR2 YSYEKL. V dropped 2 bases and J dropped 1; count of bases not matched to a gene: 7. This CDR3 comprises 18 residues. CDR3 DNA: TGCGCCAGCAGCCAACTACCGACTAGCGGGGTTTCCTACAATGAGCAGTTCTTC. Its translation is CASSQLPTSGVSYNEQFF.

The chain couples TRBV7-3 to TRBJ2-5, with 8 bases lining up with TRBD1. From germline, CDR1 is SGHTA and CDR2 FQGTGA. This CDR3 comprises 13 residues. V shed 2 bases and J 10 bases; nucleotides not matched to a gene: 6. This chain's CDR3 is CASSLQSGQDQYF. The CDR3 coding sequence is TGTGCCAGCAGCTTACAGTCGGGACAGGACCAGTACTTC.